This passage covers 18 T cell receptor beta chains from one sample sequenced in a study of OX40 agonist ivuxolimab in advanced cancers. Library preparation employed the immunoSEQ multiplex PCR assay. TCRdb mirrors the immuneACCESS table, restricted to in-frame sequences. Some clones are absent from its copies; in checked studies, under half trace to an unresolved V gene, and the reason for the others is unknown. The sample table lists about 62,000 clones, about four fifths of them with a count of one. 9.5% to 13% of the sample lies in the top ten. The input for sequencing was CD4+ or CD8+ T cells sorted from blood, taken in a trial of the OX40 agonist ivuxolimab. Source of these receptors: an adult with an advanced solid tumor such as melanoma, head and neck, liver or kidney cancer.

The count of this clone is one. CDR3 nucleotides: TGTGCCAGCAGTGCGGGACAGGGAGGCTATGGCTACACCTTC. Translating it yields CASSAGQGGYGYTF. The genes are TRBV28 and TRBJ1-2; 9 nucleotides match TRBD1. The V and J ends lost 5 bases and 4 bases, in that order; junction bases with no gene match: 5. The CDR3 runs 14 residues. Germline V CDR1 and CDR2: MDHEN, SYDVKM.

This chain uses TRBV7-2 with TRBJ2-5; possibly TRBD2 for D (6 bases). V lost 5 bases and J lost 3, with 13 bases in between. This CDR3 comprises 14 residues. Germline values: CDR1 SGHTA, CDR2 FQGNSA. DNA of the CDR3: TGTGCCAGCAGCCTCCACCTAGCGAAAGAGACCCAGTACTTC. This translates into CASSLHLAKETQYF.

In DNA form, the CDR3 reads TGTGCCAGTAAAAGGGGGACACGAGGGGCAGATACGCAGTATTTT. Residues: CASKRGTRGADTQYF. This chain connects TRBV19 to TRBJ2-3; tentative D call: TRBD1 (6 bases). CDR3 length: 15 residues. Deletions cut 7 bases from V and 4 bases from J, with 18 bases between. Germline V CDR1 and CDR2: LNHDA, SQIVND (reference sequence).

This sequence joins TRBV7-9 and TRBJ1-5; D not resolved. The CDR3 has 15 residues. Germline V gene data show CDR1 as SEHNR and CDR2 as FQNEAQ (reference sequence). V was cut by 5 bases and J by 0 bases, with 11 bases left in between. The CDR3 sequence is CASSKDSNSNQPQHF. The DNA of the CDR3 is TGTGCCAGCAGCAAGGACTCAAATAGCAATCAGCCCCAGCATTTT.

CDR3 amino acids: CASSVGSTGGTEAFF. The DNA of the CDR3 is TGTGCCAGCAGCGTAGGATCCACAGGGGGCACTGAAGCTTTCTTT. This rearrangement joins TRBV9 to TRBJ1-1, with 8 bases fitting TRBD1. CDR1 and CDR2 (germline): SGDLS, YYNGEE. Trimming at V came to 0 bases and at J to 4 bases, leaving 5 bases not matched to a gene. This CDR3 comprises 15 residues.

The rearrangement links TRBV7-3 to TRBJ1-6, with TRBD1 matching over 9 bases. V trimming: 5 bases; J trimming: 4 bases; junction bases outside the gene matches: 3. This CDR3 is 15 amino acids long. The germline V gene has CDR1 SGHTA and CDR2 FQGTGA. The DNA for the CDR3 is TGTGCCAGCAGCCGCGGGACAGGGTATAATTCACCCCTCCACTTT. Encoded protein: CASSRGTGYNSPLHF. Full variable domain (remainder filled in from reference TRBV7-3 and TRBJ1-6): GAGVSQTPSNKVTEKGKYVELRCDPISGHTALYWYRQSLGQGPEFLIYFQGTGAADDSGLPNDRFFAVRPEGSVSTLKIQRTERGDSAVYLCASSRGTGYNSPLHFGNGTRLTVT.

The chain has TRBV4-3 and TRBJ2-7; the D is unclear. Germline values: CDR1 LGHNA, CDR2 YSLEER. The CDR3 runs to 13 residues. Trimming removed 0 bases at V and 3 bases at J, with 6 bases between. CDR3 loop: CASSQETYYEQYF. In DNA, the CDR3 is TGCGCCAGCAGCCAAGAAACATACTACGAGCAGTACTTC.

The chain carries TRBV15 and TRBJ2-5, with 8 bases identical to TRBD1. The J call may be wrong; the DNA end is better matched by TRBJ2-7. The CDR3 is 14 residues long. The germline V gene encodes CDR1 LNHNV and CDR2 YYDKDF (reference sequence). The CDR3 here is CATSTGTGAYEQYF. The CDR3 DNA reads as TGTGCCACCAGCACCGGGACAGGAGCCTACGAGCAGTACTTC.

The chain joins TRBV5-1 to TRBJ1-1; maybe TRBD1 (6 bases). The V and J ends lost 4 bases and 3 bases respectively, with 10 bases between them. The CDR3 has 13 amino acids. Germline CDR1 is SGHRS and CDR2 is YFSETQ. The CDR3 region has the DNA TGCGCCAGCAGCATCGACAGGTACACTGAAGCTTTCTTT. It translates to CASSIDRYTEAFF.

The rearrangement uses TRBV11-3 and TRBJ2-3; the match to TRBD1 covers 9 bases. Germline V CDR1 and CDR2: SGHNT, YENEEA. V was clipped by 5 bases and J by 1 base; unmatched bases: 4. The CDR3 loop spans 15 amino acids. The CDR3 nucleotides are TGTGCCAGCAGCCTGGGACAGGGAGGCACAGATACGCAGTATTTT. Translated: CASSLGQGGTDTQYF.

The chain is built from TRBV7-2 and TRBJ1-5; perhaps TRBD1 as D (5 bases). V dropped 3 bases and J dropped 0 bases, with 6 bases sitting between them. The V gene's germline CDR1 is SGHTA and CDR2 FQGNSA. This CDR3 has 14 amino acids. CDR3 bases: TGTGCCAGCAGCTTTGACAGTAGCAATCAGCCCCAGCATTTT. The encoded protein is CASSFDSSNQPQHF.

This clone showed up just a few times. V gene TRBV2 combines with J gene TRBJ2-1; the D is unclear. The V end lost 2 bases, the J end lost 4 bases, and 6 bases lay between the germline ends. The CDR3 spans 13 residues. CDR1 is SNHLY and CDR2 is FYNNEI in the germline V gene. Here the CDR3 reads CASSESVYNEQFF. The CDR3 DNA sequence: TGTGCCAGCAGTGAATCGGTGTACAATGAGCAGTTCTTC.

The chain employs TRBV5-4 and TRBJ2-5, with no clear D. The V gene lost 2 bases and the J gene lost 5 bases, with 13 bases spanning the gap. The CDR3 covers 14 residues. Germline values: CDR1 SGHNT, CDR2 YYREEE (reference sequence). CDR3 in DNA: TGTGCCAGCAGCTTTCCGGGTTCGAGGGAGACCCAGTACTTC. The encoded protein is CASSFPGSRETQYF.

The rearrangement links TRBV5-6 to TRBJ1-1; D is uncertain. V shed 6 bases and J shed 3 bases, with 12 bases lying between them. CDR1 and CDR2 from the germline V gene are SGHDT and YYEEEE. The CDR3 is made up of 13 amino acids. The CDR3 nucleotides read TGTGCCAGCACCGACGTCGGGGACACTGAAGCTTTCTTT. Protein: CASTDVGDTEAFF.

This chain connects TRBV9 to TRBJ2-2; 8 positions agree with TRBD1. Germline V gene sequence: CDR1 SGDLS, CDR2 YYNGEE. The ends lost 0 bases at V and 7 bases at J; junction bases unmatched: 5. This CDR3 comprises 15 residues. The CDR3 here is CASSVGQGAVGELFF. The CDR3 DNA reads TGTGCCAGCAGCGTAGGTCAGGGGGCCGTCGGGGAGCTGTTTTTT.

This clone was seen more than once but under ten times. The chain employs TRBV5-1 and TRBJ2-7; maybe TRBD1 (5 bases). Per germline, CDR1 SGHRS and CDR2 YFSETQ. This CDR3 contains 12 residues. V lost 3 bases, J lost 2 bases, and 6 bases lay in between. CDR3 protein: CASSSTAYEQYF. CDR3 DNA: TGCGCCAGCAGCTCGACAGCCTACGAGCAGTACTTC.

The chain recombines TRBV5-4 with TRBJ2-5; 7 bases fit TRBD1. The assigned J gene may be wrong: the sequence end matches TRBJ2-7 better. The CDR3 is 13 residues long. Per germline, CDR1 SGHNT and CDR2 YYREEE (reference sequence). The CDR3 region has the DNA TGTGCCAGCAGCTTGCAGGGGGCCTACGAGCAGTACTTC. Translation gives CASSLQGAYEQYF.

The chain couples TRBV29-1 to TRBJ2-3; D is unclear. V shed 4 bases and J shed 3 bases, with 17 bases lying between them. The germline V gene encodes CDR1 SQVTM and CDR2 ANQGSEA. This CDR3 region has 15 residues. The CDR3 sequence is CSVAPWGEVTDTQYF. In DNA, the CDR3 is TGCAGCGTTGCTCCCTGGGGTGAGGTGACAGATACGCAGTATTTT.